This is a list of T cell receptor beta chains from one sample in a study of cytomegalovirus exposure and HLA in healthy donors. The repertoire was sequenced with immunoSEQ multiplex PCR; TCRdb's copy has only in-frame clones and lacks some. In the table there are approximately 220,000 clones, about 80% of which are singletons. Source material: PBMCs. The receptors here all came from a man between 18 and 29 years old in good health and CMV-seronegative. CDR3s include the opening cysteine and the closing phenylalanine or tryptophan. Fields, in order: J gene, clone size, V gene, D gene, CDR3 DNA, CDR3 protein. D genes are given only for firm matches. Size values are once, few and many counts, or a class for expanded clones, and some rows have none.

TRBJ2-3,NA,TRBV5-1,NA,TGCGCCAGCAGCTTGGGAGCCAGCACAGATACGCAGTATTTT,CASSLGASTDTQYF
TRBJ2-7,NA,TRBV15,TRBD1,TGTGCCACCAGCAGGGGAGACAGGGGGCTTCCCTACGAGCAGTACTTC,CATSRGDRGLPYEQYF
TRBJ2-3,NA,TRBV18,TRBD2,TGTGCCAGCTCACCACTAGGACTAGAATCTGAATTCCCAGATACGCAGTATTTT,CASSPLGLESEFPDTQYF
TRBJ2-2,NA,TRBV6-1,TRBD2,TGTGCCAGCAGTGATAAGCTAGCGGGAGTGGTGGTTGGTGCCGGGGAGCTGTTTTTT,CASSDKLAGVVVGAGELFF
TRBJ1-1,NA,TRBV5-6,NA,TGTGCCAGCAGCCTCCAGTTAAACACTGAAGCTTTCTTT,CASSLQLNTEAFF
TRBJ1-1,NA,TRBV2,NA,TGTGCCAGCAGTGAACAGGGCACTGAAGCTTTCTTT,CASSEQGTEAFF
TRBJ2-1,NA,TRBV7-2,NA,TGTGCCAGCAGCTTAGTCGGGGTGGGGTCCTACAATGAGCAGTTCTTC,CASSLVGVGSYNEQFF
TRBJ1-1,NA,TRBV5-1,TRBD1,TGCGCCAGCAGCATCACCAGGGGGGAGTACACTGAAGCTTTCTTT,CASSITRGEYTEAFF
TRBJ1-5,once,TRBV7-8,NA,TGTGCCAGCAGCTTAGTAGAAAGCCAGCCCCAGCATTTT,CASSLVESQPQHF
TRBJ1-1,NA,TRBV7-8,NA,TGTGCCAGCAGCTTAAGAGCAGGGTATCCCGGCGGCACTGAAGCTTTCTTT,CASSLRAGYPGGTEAFF
TRBJ2-7,NA,TRBV5-6,TRBD2,TGTGCCAGCAGCCCCTCGAGCGGGAGCTACGAGCAGTACTTC,CASSPSSGSYEQYF
TRBJ2-7,NA,TRBV6-1,TRBD1,TGTGCCAGCATTCCCACAGGGGGCGGCTACGAGCAGTACTTC,CASIPTGGGYEQYF
TRBJ2-7,NA,TRBV5-4,NA,TGTGCCAGCAGCTTGGATGGTCACACCTACGAGCAGTACTTC,CASSLDGHTYEQYF
TRBJ2-7,NA,TRBV7-2,NA,TGTGCCAGCAGCTACTGGAGGGCCTACGAGCAGTACTTC,CASSYWRAYEQYF
TRBJ1-1,NA,TRBV11-2,TRBD1,TGTGCCAGCAGCGATAGGGGGCAAGAAGCTTTCTTT,CASSDRGQEAFF
TRBJ2-1,NA,TRBV7-8,TRBD2,TGTGCCAGCAGCTTAGTATTAGCGGGCGTAGTATACAATGAGCAGTTCTTC,CASSLVLAGVVYNEQFF
TRBJ2-7,NA,TRBV30,NA,TGTGCCTGGAGTGGGCAGGGGTATCGAGGCTACGAGCAGTACTTC,CAWSGQGYRGYEQYF
TRBJ2-2,NA,TRBV7-9,NA,TGTTCCAGCAGCTTAGCCTATTTCGATGTCGGGGAGCTGTTTTTT,CSSSLAYFDVGELFF
TRBJ1-5,once,TRBV21-1,NA,TGTGCCAGCAGCCACGACAGGGACCAGCCCCAGCATTTT,CASSHDRDQPQHF
TRBJ2-1,few,TRBV2,TRBD2,TGTGCCAGCAGTGAAGAGACTAGCGGGAGGTACAATGAGCAGTTCTTC,CASSEETSGRYNEQFF
TRBJ1-2,few,TRBV30,NA,TGTGCCCACGAGGCGTTCTATGGCTACACCTTC,CAHEAFYGYTF
TRBJ1-3,NA,TRBV5-1,NA,TGCGCCAGCAGACAAGGGGGTTTCTCCGGAAACACCATATATTTT,CASRQGGFSGNTIYF
TRBJ1-4,NA,TRBV6-1,NA,TGTGCCAGCAGTGAACAGGGTGCAACTAATGAAAAACTGTTTTTT,CASSEQGATNEKLFF
TRBJ2-1,few,TRBV6-1,NA,TGTGCCGGAGCGGACCTCCCCGATGAGCAGTTCTTC,CAGADLPDEQFF
TRBJ2-7,few,TRBV4-1,NA,TGCGCCAGCAGCCAAGGGGGGACTGGGCCAATGGAGCAGTACTTC,CASSQGGTGPMEQYF